This T cell receptor beta chain is drawn from a study of control samples from healthy donors and cancer patients. Germline V CDR1 and CDR2: LNHDA, SQIVND (reference sequence). Trimming shortened V by 3 bases and J by 6 bases, and 12 bases separated the two germline ends. The CDR3 is made up of 14 amino acids. This table comes from immunoSEQ multiplex PCR, and its TCRdb copy is limited to in-frame clones, with some not included. The sample carries more than 70,000 clones, 94% recorded once. The source material was blood. This chain joins TRBV19 and TRBJ1-5; D might be TRBD1 (5 bases). The source is a woman aged 25 to 39 in good health. The chain's CDR3 is CASSINGAVQPQHF. For the CDR3, the DNA is TGTGCCAGTAGTATTAACGGGGCCGTTCAGCCCCAGCATTTT.